A single sample gave rise to the 4 T cell receptor beta chains below, sequenced in a study of blood T cells in healthy people across ages. The use of a sample-barcoded 5' primer and a J-beta primer mix characterized a second PCR of about 7 to 12 cycles. TCRdb processed the 5' RACE reads anew with MiXCR; each CDR3 protein has one entry. Of 800,000 or so distinct CDR3 sequences listed, around 62% were seen once; the top ten hold around a quarter. The sample consisted of blood. These receptors originate from a man aged 25 to 45 in good health.

The genes are TRBV7-2 and TRBJ2-1, with 9 bases that match TRBD2. Trimming at V came to 4 bases and at J to 7 bases, leaving 11 bases not matched to a gene. There are 16 residues in the CDR3. Germline V gene sequence: CDR1 SGHTA, CDR2 FQGNSA. The CDR3: CASSSHRGLARNEQFF. The CDR3 DNA reads TGTGCCAGCAGCTCCCATAGGGGACTAGCCCGAAATGAGCAGTTCTTC. Full variable domain (outside the CDR3, taken from reference TRBV7-2 and TRBJ2-1): GAGVSQSPSNKVTEKGKDVELRCDPISGHTALYWYRQSLGQGLEFLIYFQGNSAPDKSGLPSDRFSAERTGGSVSTLTIQRTQQEDSAVYLCASSSHRGLARNEQFFGPGTRLTVL.

This clonotype came up a few times. This chain joins TRBV7-8 and TRBJ2-4; the D gene is possibly TRBD1 (8 bases). Germline V lookup: CDR1 SGHVS, CDR2 FQNEAQ. CDR3 length: 14 amino acids. The V gene lost 4 bases and the J gene lost 8 bases, with 15 bases spanning the gap. The CDR3 is CASSYRQGRDIQYF. DNA of the CDR3: TGTGCCAGCAGCTACAGACAGGGGAGGGACATTCAGTACTTC.

This chain connects TRBV10-3 to TRBJ1-1; TRBD1 might be the D (5 bases). The V gene's germline CDR1 is ENHRY and CDR2 SYGVKD. This CDR3 is built from 13 residues. Trimming removed 5 bases from V and 5 bases from J, with 12 bases in between. CDR3 bases: TGTGCCATCAGTACGTCTGGGGGGACTGAAGCTTTCTTT. It specifies CAISTSGGTEAFF.

This chain joins TRBV5-1 and TRBJ2-1; the D is unclear. Germline V gene lookup returns CDR1 SGHRS and CDR2 YFSETQ. This CDR3 spans 15 amino acids. V lost 1 base and J lost 2, with 10 bases in between. CDR3 loop: CASSLLPSPYNEQFF. DNA of the CDR3: TGCGCCAGCAGCTTGTTACCCAGCCCCTACAATGAGCAGTTCTTC.